Shown below are 25 T cell receptor beta chains from a single sample sequenced in a study of cytomegalovirus exposure and HLA in healthy donors. Primers: 60 Vbeta forward and 13 Jbeta reverse. The data were produced by immunoSEQ multiplex PCR, yet TCRdb's version contains in-frame clones alone and is incomplete. The sample lists 180,000 or so clones; roughly 90% were seen once. The sample consisted of PBMCs. The receptors derive from a woman in her 30s in good health and CMV-seronegative.

This clone occurred a few times. The chain couples TRBV6-5 to TRBJ2-2; D unresolved. The CDR3 contains 13 residues. Germline CDR1 reads MNHEY; CDR2 reads SVGAGI. Deletions cut 3 bases from V and 7 bases from J, with 9 bases between. The DNA for the CDR3 is TGTGCCAGCAGTTATCGCGTGCACGGGGAGCTGTTTTTT. It translates to CASSYRVHGELFF.

This clone was observed once. The J gene is TRBJ1-2, the V gene TRBV6-6; TRBD1 is a possible D gene (6 bases). Germline V gene sequence: CDR1 MNHNY, CDR2 SVGAGI (reference sequence). This CDR3 is built from 15 residues. V was clipped by 9 bases and J by 1 base, with 18 bases between them. For the CDR3, the DNA is TGTGCCAGTATCTACCGGGACAACCGTAACTATGGCTACACCTTC. It is translated as CASIYRDNRNYGYTF.

The gene calls are TRBV28 and TRBJ2-2, with TRBD1 identical over 8 bases. J was trimmed by 3 bases and V by 7 bases; bases with no gene match: 7. Germline CDR1 is MDHEN and CDR2 is SYDVKM. This CDR3 has 15 amino acids. The CDR3 nucleotides are TGTGCCAGCAAGCTACAGGGGGAGTACACCGGGGAGCTGTTTTTT. Protein: CASKLQGEYTGELFF.

The chain combines TRBV6-1 with TRBJ2-7; possible D gene TRBD2, 5 bases. V shed 0 bases and J shed 7 bases, with 16 bases lying between them. CDR3 size: 15 residues. The germline gives CDR1 MNHNS, CDR2 SASEGT. CDR3 sequence reads: CASSEAPLTTGEQYF. The CDR3 nucleotides read TGTGCCAGCAGTGAAGCGCCACTCACAACGGGGGAGCAGTACTTC.

This CDR3 reads CASSLKGESYEQYF. The DNA for the CDR3 is TGTGCCAGCAGCTTAAAGGGGGAGTCCTACGAGCAGTACTTC. V and J are TRBV7-2 and TRBJ2-7; perhaps TRBD1 as D (6 bases). Trimming took off 2 bases at V and 1 base at J, with 9 bases between the two ends. The CDR3 loop spans 14 amino acids. Germline CDR1 SGHTA, CDR2 FQGNSA.

V and J are TRBV7-3 and TRBJ2-1, with a weak D call TRBD2 (5 bases). Trimming took 5 bases from V and 8 from J, leaving 19 bases between them. The CDR3 extends over 15 amino acids. Germline CDR1 SGHTA, CDR2 FQGTGA. The CDR3 DNA is TGTGCCAGCAGCCTGCCAGCGGATCGTCCGGATGAGCAGTTCTTC. This gives the protein CASSLPADRPDEQFF.

CDR3 in DNA: TGTGCCAGCAGCACCGGACAGGGGGCGAGCACAGATACGCAGTATTTT. Residues: CASSTGQGASTDTQYF. The chain is built from TRBV5-8 and TRBJ2-3; TRBD1 aligns across 11 bases. The germline V gene has CDR1 SGHTS and CDR2 YDEGEE. The CDR3 contains 16 residues. V was pared by 4 bases and J by 0 bases, with 4 bases of the junction left unmatched.

The chain carries TRBV6-1 and TRBJ2-1; TRBD2 aligns across 11 bases. The germline gives CDR1 MNHNS, CDR2 SASEGT. The CDR3 is 17 amino acids. V lost 0 bases, J lost 10 bases, and 11 bases stayed unmatched. This CDR3 is CASSEAYPGLAGGEQFF. Written as DNA, the CDR3 is TGTGCCAGCAGTGAAGCGTACCCGGGGCTAGCGGGAGGCGAGCAGTTCTTC.

The chain is built from TRBV6-5 and TRBJ2-1, with a tentative D call TRBD1 (6 bases). The CDR3 is made up of 15 amino acids. V gave up 2 bases and J gave up 7 bases, with 15 bases separating them. CDR1 and CDR2 (germline): MNHEY, SVGAGI. The CDR3 loop reads CASSYEGRGGNEQFF. As DNA, the CDR3 is TGTGCCAGCAGTTACGAAGGGAGAGGGGGTAATGAGCAGTTCTTC.

The J gene is TRBJ2-1, the V gene TRBV6-1; 9 nucleotides line up with TRBD1. Germline-derived CDR1 and CDR2 are MNHNS and SASEGT. Unmatched junction bases numbered 10, after V lost 4 bases and J lost 9 bases. There are 15 residues in the CDR3. This chain's CDR3 is CASSVLQGAIGEQFF. The CDR3 DNA sequence: TGTGCCAGCAGTGTTTTACAGGGGGCCATAGGTGAGCAGTTCTTC.

This clone was counted a single time. The rearrangement links TRBV6-1 to TRBJ1-3, with TRBD1 identical over 8 bases. The J segment lost 4 bases and the V segment lost 4 bases, leaving 3 bases of the junction unmatched. This CDR3 contains 14 residues. Per germline, CDR1 MNHNS and CDR2 SASEGT. For the CDR3, the DNA is TGTGCCAGCAGTGGGACAGGGTCCGGAAACACCATATATTTT. Its translation: CASSGTGSGNTIYF.

The chain carries TRBV30 and TRBJ1-6, with 7 bases fitting TRBD1. The CDR3 length is 15 residues. The germline gives CDR1 GTSNPN, CDR2 SVGIG (reference sequence). J gave up 8 bases and V 4 bases, and 11 bases lay outside the gene matches. CDR3 residues: CAWTSRQGTHSPLHF. Written as DNA, the CDR3 is TGTGCCTGGACCTCTCGACAGGGAACCCATTCACCCCTCCACTTT.

The CDR3, as DNA: TGTGCCACAAACGGACAGGGGGCAGCAAAAAACATTCAGTACTTC. Its protein product is CATNGQGAAKNIQYF. The chain employs TRBV28 and TRBJ2-4; 11 nucleotides agree with TRBD1. Trimming at V came to 10 bases and at J to 4 bases, leaving 9 bases not matched to a gene. The CDR3 extends over 15 amino acids. The germline V gene has CDR1 MDHEN and CDR2 SYDVKM.

This chain links TRBV20-1 with TRBJ2-7; D perhaps matches TRBD2 (5 bases). The CDR3 is 11 amino acids. Germline V gene lookup returns CDR1 DFQATT and CDR2 SNEGSKA (reference sequence). V lost 6 bases and J lost 4, with 10 bases in between. Here the CDR3 DNA reads TGCAGTGCACATACTAGATACGAGCAGTACTTC. This sequence encodes CSAHTRYEQYF.

This clone was observed once. This chain links TRBV7-9 with TRBJ2-2; D might be TRBD2 (5 bases). The CDR3 length is 15 residues. Germline V gene lookup returns CDR1 SEHNR and CDR2 FQNEAQ (reference sequence). The V end lost 1 base, the J end lost 3 bases, and 9 bases lay between the germline ends. The chain's CDR3 is CASSLVAGYTGELFF. CDR3 DNA sequence: TGTGCCAGCAGCTTAGTGGCGGGTTACACCGGGGAGCTGTTTTTT.

Comments on this clone: The same CDR3 arises from other DNA sequences in this sample as well. This chain connects TRBV18 to TRBJ1-2; 11 nucleotides align to TRBD1. J was trimmed by 3 bases and V by 1 base; bases with no gene match: 1. The CDR3 has 15 amino acids. The germline gives CDR1 KGHSH, CDR2 LQKENI. In DNA form, the CDR3 reads TGTGCCAGCTCACCACGGGGACAGGGGGACTATGGCTACACCTTC. This gives the protein CASSPRGQGDYGYTF.

V and J are TRBV13 and TRBJ2-1, with 8 positions matching TRBD2. Trimming took 5 bases from V and 6 from J; bases not matched to a gene: 12. The CDR3 consists of 16 residues. CDR1 and CDR2 from the germline V gene are PRHDT and FYEKMQ (reference sequence). CDR3 amino acids: CASSDFSGTGSNEQFF. Written as DNA, the CDR3 is TGTGCCAGCAGCGATTTTAGCGGGACCGGAAGCAATGAGCAGTTCTTC.

V gene TRBV28 combines with J gene TRBJ1-2; maybe TRBD1 (6 bases). Germline loops: CDR1 MDHEN, CDR2 SYDVKM. The CDR3 has 16 residues. Trimming stripped 6 bases from V and 4 bases from J, with 21 bases between. For the CDR3, the DNA is TGTGCCAGCAGCCGGGCCGGACAGAGTAACTTCTATGGCTACACCTTC. Translating it yields CASSRAGQSNFYGYTF.

V gene TRBV28 combines with J gene TRBJ1-5, with 7 bases lining up with TRBD1. With V trimmed by 5 bases and J by 0 bases, 7 bases remained unmatched. The germline V gene has CDR1 MDHEN and CDR2 SYDVKM. This CDR3 has 16 residues. CDR3: CASSPRDSNSNQPQHF. DNA for the CDR3: TGTGCCAGCAGTCCCAGGGACAGTAATAGCAATCAGCCCCAGCATTTT.

The chain recombines TRBV2 with TRBJ2-7; 7 nucleotides line up with TRBD2. J lost 7 bases, V lost 4 bases, and 4 bases had no gene match. The CDR3 contains 12 residues. Looked up from germline, CDR1 is SNHLY and CDR2 is FYNNEI. For the CDR3, the DNA is TGTGCCAGCAGTGCGGGGGGAAGGGAGCAGTACTTC. It translates to CASSAGGREQYF.

The rearrangement joins TRBV5-1 to TRBJ2-7; D is ambiguous. This CDR3 is 13 amino acids long. The V gene lost 4 bases and the J gene lost 2 bases, with 10 bases spanning the gap. Germline CDR1 and CDR2: SGHRS and YFSETQ. The CDR3 region has the DNA TGCGCCAGCAGCCCCTCCCCGGCCTACGAGCAGTACTTC. Encoded protein: CASSPSPAYEQYF.

V usage is TRBV6-6 and J usage is TRBJ2-1, with 12 bases that match TRBD1. Germline V gene lookup returns CDR1 MNHNY and CDR2 SVGAGI (reference sequence). The CDR3 extends over 15 amino acids. V trimming: 5 bases; J trimming: 9 bases; junction bases outside the gene matches: 8. The CDR3 sequence is CASSASGTGGFEQFF. The CDR3 bases are TGTGCCAGCAGTGCTTCCGGGACAGGGGGCTTTGAGCAGTTCTTC.

The chain has TRBV15 and TRBJ2-5; TRBD2 agrees at 7 bases. This CDR3 spans 15 amino acids. Unmatched junction bases numbered 10, after V lost 5 bases and J lost 4 bases. Germline V CDR1 and CDR2: LNHNV, YYDKDF (reference sequence). CDR3 sequence reads: CATSPEAVAGETQYF. The CDR3 nucleotides read TGTGCCACCAGCCCTGAGGCTGTAGCGGGAGAGACCCAGTACTTC. The whole variable domain, remainder taken from reference TRBV15 and TRBJ2-5, is DAMVIQNPRYQVTQFGKPVTLSCSQTLNHNVMYWYQQKSSQAPKLLFHYYDKDFNNEADTPDNFQSRRPNTSFCFLDIRSPGLGDTAMYLCATSPEAVAGETQYFGPGTRLLVL.

This chain uses TRBV2 with TRBJ2-7, with 12 bases lining up with TRBD2. CDR1 SNHLY and CDR2 FYNNEI come from the germline V gene. V was pared by 6 bases and J by 2 bases, with 5 bases of the junction left unmatched. This CDR3 has 15 residues. The CDR3: CASSLTSGSPYEQYF. The CDR3 nucleotides read TGTGCCAGCAGCCTGACTAGCGGGAGCCCCTACGAGCAGTACTTC.

This sequence joins TRBV7-9 and TRBJ1-2; tentative D call: TRBD1 (5 bases). CDR3 length: 13 residues. CDR1 and CDR2 from the germline V gene are SEHNR and FQNEAQ (reference sequence). Trimming removed 5 bases from V and 6 bases from J, with 13 bases in between. Here the CDR3 reads CASSLEGLDGYTF. The CDR3 bases are TGTGCCAGCAGCCTGGAGGGGTTGGATGGCTACACCTTC. Supplemented by reference TRBV7-9 and TRBJ1-2, the full variable domain reads DTGVSQNPRHKITKRGQNVTFRCDPISEHNRLYWYRQTLGQGPEFLTYFQNEAQLEKSRLLSDRFSAERPKGSFSTLEIQRTEQGDSAMYLCASSLEGLDGYTFGSGTRLTVV.